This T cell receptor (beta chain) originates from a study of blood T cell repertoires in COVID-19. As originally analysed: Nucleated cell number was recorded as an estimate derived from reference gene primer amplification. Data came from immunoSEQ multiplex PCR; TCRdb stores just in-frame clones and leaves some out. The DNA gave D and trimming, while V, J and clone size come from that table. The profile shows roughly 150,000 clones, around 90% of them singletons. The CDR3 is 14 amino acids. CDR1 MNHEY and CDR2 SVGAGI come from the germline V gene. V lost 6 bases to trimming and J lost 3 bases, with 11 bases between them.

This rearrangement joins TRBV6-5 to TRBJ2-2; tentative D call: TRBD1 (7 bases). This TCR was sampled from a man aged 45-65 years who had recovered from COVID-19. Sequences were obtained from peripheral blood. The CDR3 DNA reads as TGTGCCAGCAGGGGGGGACAGTACACCGGGGAGCTGTTTTTT. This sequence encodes CASRGGQYTGELFF.